The entry that follows covers one T cell receptor beta chain sequence. Its antigen remains unknown. TCRdb reprocessed the reads via MiXCR and lists one record per CDR3 protein. Found here are about 83,000 distinct CDR3 sequences, 25% to 30% of them singletons; the top ten hold roughly 70%. This sample is drawn from a study of T cell repertoires in cytomegalovirus infection. Germline CDR1 reads MGHDK; CDR2 reads SYGVNS. V lost 3 bases and J lost 3, with 3 bases in between. The CDR3 extends over 11 amino acids. This TCR was recovered from a human donor in good health (CMV status not recorded). Some clones in this sample may be carry-over from other donors' samples. The chain recombines TRBV25-1 with TRBJ2-7; D is unresolved. The material was CD8+ T cells from cultured PBMCs, obtained from culture after CMV antigen stimulation. The CDR3 sequence is CASSDLYEQYF. CDR3 nucleotides: TGTGCCAGCAGTGACCTCTACGAGCAGTACTTC.